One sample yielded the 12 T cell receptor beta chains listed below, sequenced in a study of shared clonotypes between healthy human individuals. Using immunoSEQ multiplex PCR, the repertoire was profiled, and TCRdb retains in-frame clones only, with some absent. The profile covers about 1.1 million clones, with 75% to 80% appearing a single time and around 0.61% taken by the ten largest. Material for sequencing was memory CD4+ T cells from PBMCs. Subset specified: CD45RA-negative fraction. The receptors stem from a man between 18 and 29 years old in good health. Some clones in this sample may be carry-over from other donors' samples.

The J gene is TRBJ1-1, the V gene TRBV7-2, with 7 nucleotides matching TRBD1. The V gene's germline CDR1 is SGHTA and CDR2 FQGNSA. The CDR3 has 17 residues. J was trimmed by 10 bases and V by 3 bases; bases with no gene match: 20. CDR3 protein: CASSLLGPTTGAGGAFF. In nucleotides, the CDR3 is TGTGCCAGCAGCTTGTTAGGTCCCACAACAGGGGCTGGCGGAGCTTTCTTT.

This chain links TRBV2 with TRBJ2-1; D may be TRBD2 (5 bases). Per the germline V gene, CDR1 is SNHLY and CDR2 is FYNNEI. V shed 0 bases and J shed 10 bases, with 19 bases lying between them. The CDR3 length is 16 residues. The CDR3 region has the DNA TGTGCCAGCAGTGAAGCGTTCGAGCGGCAGCAGACGGAGCAGTTCTTC. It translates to CASSEAFERQQTEQFF.

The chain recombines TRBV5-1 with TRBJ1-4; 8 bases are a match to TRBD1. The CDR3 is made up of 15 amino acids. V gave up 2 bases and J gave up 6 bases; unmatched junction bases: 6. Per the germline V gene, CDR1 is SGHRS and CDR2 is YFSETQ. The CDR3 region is CASSLQGEGYEKLFF. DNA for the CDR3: TGCGCCAGCAGCTTACAGGGGGAAGGGTATGAAAAACTGTTTTTT. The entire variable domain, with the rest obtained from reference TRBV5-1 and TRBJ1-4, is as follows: KAGVTQTPRYLIKTRGQQVTLSCSPISGHRSVSWYQQTPGQGLQFLFEYFSETQRNKGNFPGRFSGRQFSNSRSEMNVSTLELGDSALYLCASSLQGEGYEKLFFGSGTQLSVL.

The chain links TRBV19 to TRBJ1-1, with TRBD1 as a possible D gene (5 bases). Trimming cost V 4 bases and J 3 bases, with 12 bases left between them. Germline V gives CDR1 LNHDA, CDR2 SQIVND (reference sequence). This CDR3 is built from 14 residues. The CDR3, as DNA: TGTGCCAGTAGTAGGGGGGATCTGTACACTGAAGCTTTCTTT. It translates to CASSRGDLYTEAFF.

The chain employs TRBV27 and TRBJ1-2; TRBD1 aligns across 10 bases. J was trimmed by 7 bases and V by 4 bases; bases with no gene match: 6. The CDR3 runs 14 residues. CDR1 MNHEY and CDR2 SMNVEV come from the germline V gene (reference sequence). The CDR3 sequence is CASSSGTGVFGYTF. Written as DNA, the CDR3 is TGTGCCAGCAGTTCTGGGACAGGGGTCTTTGGCTACACCTTC.

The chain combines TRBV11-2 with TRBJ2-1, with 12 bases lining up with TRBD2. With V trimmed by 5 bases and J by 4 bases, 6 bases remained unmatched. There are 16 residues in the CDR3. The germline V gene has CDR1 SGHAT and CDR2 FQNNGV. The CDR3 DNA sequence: TGTGCCAGCAGCGAGACTAGCGGGAGAAGGTACAATGAGCAGTTCTTC. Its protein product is CASSETSGRRYNEQFF.

The CDR3 region has the DNA TGTGCCAGCAGGGCTCCGGGACTAGCGGGAACCTACGAGCAGTACTTC. It translates to CASRAPGLAGTYEQYF. The chain couples TRBV6-6 to TRBJ2-7; 13 positions match TRBD2. The CDR3 totals 16 residues. Trimming took 6 bases from V and 2 from J; bases not matched to a gene: 7. The germline V gene has CDR1 MNHNY and CDR2 SVGAGI (reference sequence).

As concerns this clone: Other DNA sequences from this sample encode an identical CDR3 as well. In nucleotides, the CDR3 is TGCGCCAGCAGCTTGGGCGGCAACTCCTACAATGAGCAGTTCTTC. This encodes CASSLGGNSYNEQFF. This chain joins TRBV5-1 and TRBJ2-1, with D unresolved. Trimming cost V 0 bases and J 0 bases, with 7 bases left between them. CDR1 is SGHRS and CDR2 is YFSETQ in the germline V gene. The CDR3 consists of 15 residues.

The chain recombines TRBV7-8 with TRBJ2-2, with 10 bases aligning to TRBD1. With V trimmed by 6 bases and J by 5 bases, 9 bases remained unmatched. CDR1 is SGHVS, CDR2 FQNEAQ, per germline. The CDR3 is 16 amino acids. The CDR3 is CASRLRGQGRTGELFF. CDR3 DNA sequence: TGTGCCAGCAGGCTAAGGGGACAGGGGAGGACCGGGGAGCTGTTTTTT.

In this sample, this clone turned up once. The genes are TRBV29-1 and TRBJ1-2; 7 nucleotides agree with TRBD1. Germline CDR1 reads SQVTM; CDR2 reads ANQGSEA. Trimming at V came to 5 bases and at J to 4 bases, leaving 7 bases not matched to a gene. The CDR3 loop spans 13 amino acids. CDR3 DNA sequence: TGCAGCGTTCTTGCCGGGACAGCCTATGGCTACACCTTC. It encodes CSVLAGTAYGYTF.

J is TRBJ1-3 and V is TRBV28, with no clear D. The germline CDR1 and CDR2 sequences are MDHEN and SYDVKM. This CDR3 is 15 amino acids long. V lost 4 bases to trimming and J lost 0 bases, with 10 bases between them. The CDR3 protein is CASSSPPGSGNTIYF. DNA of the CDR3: TGTGCCAGCAGTTCTCCCCCCGGCTCTGGAAACACCATATATTTT.

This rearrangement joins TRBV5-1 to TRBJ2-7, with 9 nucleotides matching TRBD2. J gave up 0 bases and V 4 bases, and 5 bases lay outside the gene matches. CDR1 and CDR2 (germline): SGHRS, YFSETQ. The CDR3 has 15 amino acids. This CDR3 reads CASSRSTSGSYEQYF. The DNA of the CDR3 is TGCGCCAGCAGCCGCTCGACTAGCGGCTCCTACGAGCAGTACTTC.